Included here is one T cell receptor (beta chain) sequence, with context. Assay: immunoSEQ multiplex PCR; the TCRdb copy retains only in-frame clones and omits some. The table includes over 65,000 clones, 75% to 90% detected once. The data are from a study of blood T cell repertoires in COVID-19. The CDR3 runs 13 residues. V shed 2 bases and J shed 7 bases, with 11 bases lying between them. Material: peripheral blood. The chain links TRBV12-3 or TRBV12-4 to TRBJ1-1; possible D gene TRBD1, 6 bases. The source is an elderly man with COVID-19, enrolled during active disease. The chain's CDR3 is CASSLMTGNEAFF. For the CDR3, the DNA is TGTGCCAGCAGTTTAATGACAGGAAATGAAGCTTTCTTT.